These 21 T cell receptor beta chains share one sample of origin, sequenced in a study of CD4 and CD8 cells across lung adenocarcinoma regions. TCRdb processed the PCR reads anew with MiXCR; each CDR3 protein has one entry. The top ten clones hold around a sixth of a sample with over 3,000 distinct CDR3 sequences, about 65% of them seen once. Material for sequencing was CD8+ T cells from the margin of a lung tumor. Receptor source: a female donor with lung adenocarcinoma. The CD4 and CD8 labels of this study may be unreliable.

This clonotype was counted once. The rearrangement links TRBV24-1 to TRBJ2-3; D assignment may be TRBD1 or TRBD2 (6 bases each). Judging by the DNA end, TRBJ2-7 fits better; the J call may be wrong. The CDR3 has 16 amino acids. Looked up from germline, CDR1 is KGHDR and CDR2 is SFDVKD. CDR3 region: CATRGSGGRGQDTQYF. The CDR3 bases are TGTGCCACCAGGGGTTCCGGGGGCCGTGGACAAGATACGCAGTACTTC.

The chain uses TRBV6-1 and TRBJ2-5, with D perhaps TRBD2 (6 bases). The end of the DNA fits TRBJ2-1 better, so the J call may be wrong. Germline V CDR1 and CDR2: MNHNS, SASEGT. The CDR3 length is 14 residues. Here the CDR3 reads CASKVGGHYNEQFF. In DNA form, the CDR3 reads TGTGCCAGCAAGGTGGGAGGTCATTACAATGAGCAGTTCTTC.

In its sample, this clonotype is large. The CDR3 coding sequence is TGTGCCAGCAGCGGGACAGGGGACCGGATTGAAAAACTGTTTTTT. Translation: CASSGTGDRIEKLFF. The J gene is TRBJ1-4, the V gene TRBV6-1; 10 bases align to TRBD1. Germline V gene lookup returns CDR1 MNHNS and CDR2 SASEGT. This CDR3 contains 15 residues. The V segment lost 6 bases and the J segment 7 bases; nucleotides outside the gene matches: 8.

The rearrangement joins TRBV7-2 to TRBJ2-7; weak D call: TRBD1 (6 bases). TRBJ2-1 explains the end of the DNA better; the J call may be wrong. Germline CDR1 and CDR2: SGHTA and FQGNSA. This CDR3 has 13 residues. CDR3 coding DNA: TGTGCCAGCAGCTCCCCGGACAGTGAAATGCAGTTCTTC. Amino acids: CASSSPDSEMQFF.

J is TRBJ1-2 and V is TRBV7-9; 9 bases line up with TRBD1. Germline CDR1 reads SEHNR; CDR2 reads FQNEAQ (reference sequence). Trimming at V came to 4 bases and at J to 4 bases, leaving 7 bases not matched to a gene. The CDR3 is 15 amino acids. The CDR3 here is CASSSPQGAIYGYTF. For the CDR3, the DNA is TGTGCCAGCAGCTCGCCACAGGGGGCGATCTATGGCTACACCTTC.

Concerning this clonotype itself: One end of the junction fails to match germline, which may point to a read error. The chain couples TRBV12-3 or TRBV12-4 to TRBJ2-1; 7 nucleotides agree with TRBD1. CDR3 size: 12 residues. In DNA, the CDR3 is TGTGCCAGCAGCTCCAAAACCGGGACAGTGGACTTC. This encodes CASSSKTGTVDF.

This clonotype was seen more than once but under ten times. The chain carries TRBV7-2 and TRBJ2-5; 7 positions agree with TRBD2. The junction had 17 bases not matched to a gene; V was cut back by 3 bases and J by 7 bases. The CDR3 length is 17 residues. Germline lookup yields CDR1 SGHTA and CDR2 FQGNSA. The CDR3: CASSFRDVLSGGGTQYF. For the CDR3, the DNA is TGTGCCAGCAGCTTCCGGGATGTACTCAGTGGCGGGGGGACCCAGTACTTC.

V is TRBV6-5 and J is TRBJ2-2; no firm D call. CDR3 length: 15 amino acids. Trimming pared 2 bases from V and 3 bases from J, leaving 10 bases between. The V gene's germline CDR1 is MNHEY and CDR2 SVGAGI. CDR3 protein: CASSYQVRDTGELFF. The CDR3 nucleotides are TGTGCCAGCAGTTACCAGGTTAGGGACACCGGGGAGCTGTTTTTT.

This chain joins TRBV10-1 and TRBJ2-5; the match to TRBD2 covers 12 bases. The ends lost 2 bases at V and 5 bases at J; junction bases unmatched: 3. Per germline, CDR1 WNHNN and CDR2 SYGVQD (reference sequence). The CDR3 runs 15 residues. This CDR3 reads CASSEGLAGLETQYF. CDR3 nucleotide sequence: TGCGCCAGCAGTGAGGGACTAGCGGGATTGGAGACCCAGTACTTC.

About this clonotype: One junction end does not reproduce the germline sequence, and a read error may be involved. The CDR3, as DNA: TGTGCGGGCAGTGGCGCCCGGGGCCAAGAGACGCAGTATTTC. Encoded protein: CAGSGARGQETQYF. The genes are TRBV6-1 and TRBJ2-1; possibly TRBD1 or TRBD2 for D (5 bases each). Looked up from germline, CDR1 is MNHNS and CDR2 is SASEGT. CDR3 size: 14 residues.

The V and J genes are TRBV12-3 or TRBV12-4 and TRBJ2-5; 13 positions match TRBD2. CDR3 length equals 15 residues. V was clipped by 6 bases and J by 11 bases; unmatched bases: 12. This chain's CDR3 is CASRDRTSGSYEQYF. DNA of the CDR3: TGTGCCAGCAGGGACCGGACTAGCGGGAGCTATGAGCAGTACTTC.

The chain employs TRBV6-1 and TRBJ2-1; D is uncertain. V shed 8 bases and J shed 0 bases, with 11 bases lying between them. CDR1 and CDR2 from the germline V gene are MNHNS and SASEGT. This CDR3 region has 14 residues. CDR3 region: CASGRVSSYNEQFF. The CDR3 bases are TGTGCCAGCGGTAGGGTTAGCTCCTACAATGAGCAGTTCTTC.

This clonotype qualifies as large (0.1 to 1%). The chain uses TRBV10-2 and TRBJ2-5; 8 bases map to TRBD2. Trimming at V came to 8 bases and at J to 5 bases, leaving 7 bases not matched to a gene. Germline V gene sequence: CDR1 WSHSY, CDR2 SAAADI. The CDR3 loop spans 13 amino acids. Written as DNA, the CDR3 is TGCGCCAGCTGTCTAGCGGGTCGGGAGACCCAGTACTTC. This codes for CASCLAGRETQYF.

The J gene is TRBJ1-2, the V gene TRBV6-1, with D maybe TRBD1 (6 bases). Trimming pared 5 bases from V and 7 bases from J, leaving 8 bases between. Per the germline V gene, CDR1 is MNHNS and CDR2 is SASEGT. The CDR3 has 11 amino acids. The CDR3 bases are TGTGCCAGCAGTCGGACAGCTGGCTACACCTTC. Translation gives CASSRTAGYTF.

This clonotype qualifies as medium-sized (0.01 to 0.1%). The chain couples TRBV7-2 to TRBJ1-5; D is perhaps TRBD1 (6 bases). The germline CDR1 and CDR2 sequences are SGHTA and FQGNSA. The CDR3 has 16 amino acids. V was trimmed by 2 bases and J by 6 bases, leaving 17 bases between them. The CDR3 DNA reads as TGTGCCAGCAGCTTAAGAGGACAGCCTCTCGGTCAGCCCCAGCATTTT. As protein: CASSLRGQPLGQPQHF. Supplemented by reference TRBV7-2 and TRBJ1-5, the full variable domain reads GAGVSQSPSNKVTEKGKDVELRCDPISGHTALYWYRQSLGQGLEFLIYFQGNSAPDKSGLPSDRFSAERTGGSVSTLTIQRTQQEDSAVYLCASSLRGQPLGQPQHFGDGTRLSIL.

This clonotype was seen a handful of times. The genes are TRBV6-1 and TRBJ2-1; D remains unclear. CDR1 and CDR2 (germline): MNHNS, SASEGT. The CDR3 spans 13 residues. V lost 6 bases, J lost 9 bases, and 15 bases lay in between. The CDR3 DNA is TGTGCCAGCAGCTCGACTCCAGCGATTGAGCAGTTCTTC. Its translation is CASSSTPAIEQFF.

The J gene is TRBJ2-5, the V gene TRBV6-1, with a possible D match to TRBD1 (6 bases). Trimming pared 6 bases from V and 5 bases from J, leaving 16 bases between. The germline V gene encodes CDR1 MNHNS and CDR2 SASEGT. The CDR3 is 14 amino acids. CDR3 sequence reads: CASRANTGLETQYF. The CDR3 DNA sequence: TGTGCCAGCAGGGCGAATACAGGGCTGGAGACCCAGTACTTC.

The chain links TRBV12-3 or TRBV12-4 to TRBJ2-1; 13 bases match TRBD2. CDR3 length: 15 amino acids. The V segment lost 6 bases and the J segment 8 bases; nucleotides outside the gene matches: 7. The CDR3 DNA follows: TGTGCCAGCAGGGACCGGACTAGCGGGAGCTATGAGCAGTTCTTC. This translates into CASRDRTSGSYEQFF.

The chain employs TRBV4-1 and TRBJ2-3; D is possibly TRBD1 (6 bases). Per the germline V gene, CDR1 is MGHRA and CDR2 is YSYEKL. The V and J ends lost 1 base and 7 bases respectively, with 15 bases between them. The CDR3 length is 15 residues. CDR3 in DNA: TGCGCCAGCAGCCAAGGGACAGACGCGGCACATACGCAGTATTTT. This encodes CASSQGTDAAHTQYF.

This clonotype is labeled large. The chain links TRBV10-1 to TRBJ2-1; 7 nucleotides agree with TRBD2. The J call may not be correct, given that the DNA end is closer to TRBJ2-5. The V gene's germline CDR1 is WNHNN and CDR2 SYGVQD (reference sequence). The CDR3 totals 13 residues. For the CDR3, the DNA is TGCGCCAGCAGTTCTGCGGGAGCGGAGACCCAGTACTTC. This codes for CASSSAGAETQYF.

V and J are TRBV4-1 and TRBJ2-1; D ambiguous. The CDR3 contains 13 residues. Trimming removed 2 bases from V and 12 bases from J, with 14 bases in between. Germline CDR1 and CDR2: MGHRA and YSYEKL. CDR3 sequence reads: CASSQSMAGGQFF. For the CDR3, the DNA is TGCGCCAGCAGCCAATCGATGGCTGGCGGGCAGTTCTTC.